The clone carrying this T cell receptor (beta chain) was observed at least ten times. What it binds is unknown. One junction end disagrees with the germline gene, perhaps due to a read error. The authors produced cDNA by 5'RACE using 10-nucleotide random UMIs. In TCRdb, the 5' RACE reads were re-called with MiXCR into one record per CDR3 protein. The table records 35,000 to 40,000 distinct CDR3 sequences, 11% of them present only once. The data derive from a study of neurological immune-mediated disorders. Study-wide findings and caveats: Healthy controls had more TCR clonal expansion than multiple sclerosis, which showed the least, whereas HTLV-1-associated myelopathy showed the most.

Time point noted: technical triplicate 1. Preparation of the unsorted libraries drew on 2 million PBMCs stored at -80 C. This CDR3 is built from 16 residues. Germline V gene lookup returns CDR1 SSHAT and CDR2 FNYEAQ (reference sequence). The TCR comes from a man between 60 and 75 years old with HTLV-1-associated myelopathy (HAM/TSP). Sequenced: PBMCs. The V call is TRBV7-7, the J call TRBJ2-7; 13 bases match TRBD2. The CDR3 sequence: CASSTDPGLAGNEQYF. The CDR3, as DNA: TGTGCTAGCAGCACTGATCCGGGACTAGCGGGAAACGAGCAGTACTTC.